The 21 T cell receptor beta chains below were found in one sample sequenced in a study of T cells after yellow fever vaccination. TCRdb analysed the 5' RACE reads with MiXCR anew, one entry per CDR3 protein. Seen here are 450,000 to 600,000 distinct CDR3 sequences, 13% observed once, and the top ten hold over 11%. This sample comprised PBMCs, obtained on the day of the yellow fever booster vaccination. These receptors originate from a man aged 25 to 40 who received the YFV17D yellow fever vaccine.

This rearrangement joins TRBV20-1 to TRBJ2-7, with 12 bases that match TRBD2. CDR1 DFQATT and CDR2 SNEGSKA come from the germline V gene (reference sequence). The CDR3 length is 17 residues. J lost 3 bases, V lost 1 base, and 10 bases had no gene match. CDR3 nucleotide sequence: TGCAGTGCTAGAGGGCTAGCGGGAGGGCCCCTCCTCTACGAGCAGTACTTC. Residues: CSARGLAGGPLLYEQYF.

This clonotype was counted only a few times. The chain recombines TRBV9 with TRBJ2-3, with 14 bases lining up with TRBD2. V dropped 7 bases and J dropped 4; count of bases not matched to a gene: 8. The germline V gene has CDR1 SGDLS and CDR2 YYNGEE. The CDR3 is 16 amino acids. The CDR3 coding sequence is TGTGCCAGCCGACCGGGACTAGCGGGAGTCCCAGATACGCAGTATTTT. As protein: CASRPGLAGVPDTQYF.

In this sample, this clonotype turned up a few times. One junction end disagrees with the germline gene, perhaps due to a read error. The V call is TRBV5-1, the J call TRBJ2-1; D gene ambiguous. Germline V lookup: CDR1 SGHRS, CDR2 YFSETQ. CDR3 size: 13 residues. The CDR3 DNA reads as TGCGCCAGCAGCTGGGCGGCCTACAATGAGCGGTTCTTC. Its translation: CASSWAAYNERFF.

This clonotype was observed a handful of times. The chain has TRBV6-5 and TRBJ2-7; 7 bases agree with TRBD1. Germline loops: CDR1 MNHEY, CDR2 SVGAGI. The V segment lost 8 bases and the J segment 5 bases; nucleotides outside the gene matches: 6. This CDR3 is 12 amino acids long. The chain's CDR3 is CASFGQGDEQYF. DNA of the CDR3: TGTGCCAGCTTTGGGCAGGGGGACGAGCAGTACTTC.

This clonotype was picked up a small number of times. The V call is TRBV5-1, the J call TRBJ2-5, with 7 bases matching TRBD2. This CDR3 region has 15 residues. Germline V lookup: CDR1 SGHRS, CDR2 YFSETQ. V lost 3 bases and J lost 5; bases outside the gene matches: 10. CDR3 coding DNA: TGCGCCAGCAGCTGGCGGGGGTCTGGCGAGGAGACCCAGTACTTC. Its protein product is CASSWRGSGEETQYF.

V usage is TRBV18 and J usage is TRBJ2-5; D is unresolved. The CDR3 covers 13 residues. From germline, CDR1 is KGHSH and CDR2 LQKENI. V lost 3 bases, J lost 2 bases, and 7 bases lay in between. CDR3: CASSPPGQETQYF. CDR3 DNA sequence: TGTGCCAGCTCACCCCCGGGTCAAGAGACCCAGTACTTC.

This chain connects TRBV18 to TRBJ2-5, with TRBD2 identical over 12 bases. The CDR3 length is 15 residues. In germline, CDR1 is KGHSH, CDR2 LQKENI. Trimming at V came to 4 bases and at J to 3 bases, leaving 3 bases not matched to a gene. The CDR3 region has the DNA TGTGCCAGCTCACGACGACTAGCGGGAGAAGAGACCCAGTACTTC. Encoded protein: CASSRRLAGEETQYF.

DNA of the CDR3: TGCAGTGCAACCTCGAGGTACTCCTACAATGAGCAGTTCTTC. Protein: CSATSRYSYNEQFF. The chain uses TRBV20-1 and TRBJ2-1; no clear D gene. From germline, CDR1 is DFQATT and CDR2 SNEGSKA (reference sequence). CDR3 size: 14 residues. Trimming removed 6 bases at V and 0 bases at J, with 12 bases between.

V usage is TRBV6-5 and J usage is TRBJ2-7; D is unresolved. V dropped 0 bases and J dropped 4 bases, with 7 bases sitting between them. Germline V gene lookup returns CDR1 MNHEY and CDR2 SVGAGI. This CDR3 comprises 13 residues. CDR3 sequence reads: CASSYSRRYEQYF. The CDR3 coding sequence is TGTGCCAGCAGTTACTCGCGAAGATACGAGCAGTACTTC.

This clonotype was found a few times. The V gene is TRBV30, the J gene TRBJ2-7; maybe TRBD2 (5 bases). The germline gives CDR1 GTSNPN, CDR2 SVGIG (reference sequence). CDR3 length equals 14 residues. The V end lost 7 bases, the J end lost 0 bases, and 16 bases lay between the germline ends. The CDR3 DNA reads as TGTGCCTCCTCCCCCGGGGTTTACTCCTACGAGCAGTACTTC. It encodes CASSPGVYSYEQYF.

Many counts were recorded for this clonotype. The J gene is TRBJ2-1, the V gene TRBV5-4; unclear D gene. This CDR3 region has 13 residues. CDR1 is SGHNT and CDR2 is YYREEE in the germline V gene (reference sequence). V was trimmed by 7 bases and J by 6 bases, leaving 14 bases between them. The CDR3 nucleotides are TGTGCCAGCGGCCACCAAGGTGGCAATGAGCAGTTCTTC. Translating gives CASGHQGGNEQFF.

This clonotype turned up a few times. The V gene is TRBV4-3, the J gene TRBJ1-2; a weak D match, TRBD1 (6 bases). Germline CDR1 and CDR2: LGHNA and YSLEER. This CDR3 spans 15 amino acids. V gave up 0 bases and J gave up 5 bases, with 13 bases separating them. The CDR3 sequence: CASSQDYAGAYGYTF. The CDR3 nucleotides are TGCGCCAGCAGCCAAGATTATGCGGGGGCGTATGGCTACACCTTC.

This clonotype was seen more than once but under ten times. This rearrangement joins TRBV20-1 to TRBJ2-1; D tentatively fits TRBD1 or TRBD2 (5 bases each). The germline V gene has CDR1 DFQATT and CDR2 SNEGSKA (reference sequence). Trimming stripped 3 bases from V and 9 bases from J, with 15 bases between. The CDR3 sequence is 13 residues long. The CDR3 nucleotides are TGCAGTGCTAGTACAGTGGGGACCGGTGAGCAGTTCTTC. Translating it yields CSASTVGTGEQFF.

The chain combines TRBV19 with TRBJ2-3; D may be TRBD2 (5 bases). This CDR3 is 16 amino acids long. V shed 6 bases and J shed 2 bases, with 18 bases lying between them. Per the germline V gene, CDR1 is LNHDA and CDR2 is SQIVND (reference sequence). Here the CDR3 reads CASSLLLPEATDTQYF. For the CDR3, the DNA is TGTGCCAGTAGCCTTCTCCTCCCGGAGGCCACAGATACGCAGTATTTT.

This clonotype has just a few counts. This chain links TRBV10-3 with TRBJ2-7; D may be TRBD1 (6 bases). Germline V gene sequence: CDR1 ENHRY, CDR2 SYGVKD. Trimming pared 4 bases from V and 3 bases from J, leaving 10 bases between. This CDR3 comprises 13 residues. The CDR3 loop is CAISVRQDYEQYF. The CDR3 DNA is TGTGCCATCAGTGTGAGACAGGACTACGAGCAGTACTTC.

This clonotype was observed once. CDR3 nucleotides: TGTGCCAGCAGTCTCGGAGGGGCTGGGGTCGGAGAAGAACTGTTTTTT. It translates to CASSLGGAGVGEELFF. This rearrangement joins TRBV28 to TRBJ1-4; D may be TRBD1 (5 bases). The CDR3 has 16 amino acids. From germline, CDR1 is MDHEN and CDR2 SYDVKM. V dropped 5 bases and J dropped 12 bases, with 25 bases sitting between them.

The chain links TRBV5-4 to TRBJ2-5; 8 bases map to TRBD2. Germline V CDR1 and CDR2: SGHNT, YYREEE (reference sequence). With 4 bases clipped from V and 1 base from J, the junction kept 6 bases outside the gene matches. There are 15 residues in the CDR3. The CDR3 here is CASSPRTSSQETQYF. The CDR3 DNA sequence: TGTGCCAGCAGCCCCCGGACTAGCAGCCAAGAGACCCAGTACTTC.

In the case of this clonotype: One end of the junction varies from germline; a read error may be responsible. The J gene is TRBJ1-3, the V gene TRBV7-8, with D possibly being TRBD1 (6 bases). The CDR3 has 14 residues. The germline V gene has CDR1 SGHVS and CDR2 FQNEAQ. The CDR3 sequence: CASASGGSLVVFHF. In DNA form, the CDR3 reads TGTGCCAGCGCTTCGGGGGGCTCCCTCGTAGTATTCCATTTT.

The genes are TRBV6-2 or TRBV6-3 and TRBJ2-7; no clear D. The germline gives CDR1 MNHEY, CDR2 SVGEGT. The CDR3 length is 11 residues. Trimming stripped 4 bases from V and 6 bases from J, with 7 bases between. DNA of the CDR3: TGTGCCAGCAGTTGGGTAGCCGAGCAGTACTTC. Residues: CASSWVAEQYF.

This clonotype has more than one count but fewer than ten. This sequence joins TRBV20-1 and TRBJ2-1, with 11 bases that match TRBD2. The CDR3 spans 16 residues. J gave up 8 bases and V 0 bases, and 9 bases lay outside the gene matches. The germline CDR1 and CDR2 sequences are DFQATT and SNEGSKA (reference sequence). This chain's CDR3 is CSARDQNSGRGDEQFF. The CDR3 coding sequence is TGCAGTGCTAGAGACCAAAATAGCGGGAGGGGAGATGAGCAGTTCTTC.

This clonotype was observed a few times. The genes are TRBV20-1 and TRBJ2-7, with D perhaps TRBD1 (6 bases). Trimming took off 1 base at V and 7 bases at J, with 8 bases between the two ends. Germline V gives CDR1 DFQATT, CDR2 SNEGSKA (reference sequence). CDR3 length: 11 residues. CDR3: CSARAQGEQYF. DNA of the CDR3: TGCAGTGCTAGAGCACAGGGTGAGCAGTACTTC.